These 3 T cell receptor beta chains originate from one sample sequenced in a study of blood T cells in healthy people across ages. Primers used in a second PCR of roughly 7 to 11 cycles were a sample-barcoded 5' primer and a J-beta primer mix. TCRdb reanalysed the 5' RACE reads using MiXCR and keeps one entry per CDR3 protein. Of roughly 700,000 distinct CDR3 sequences detected, more than 40% appear once; the ten largest clones hold around a third. Sequenced: blood. The receptors were gathered from a woman aged 55-70 years in good health.

The CDR3 spells CATYAGDYSYEQYF. Here the CDR3 DNA reads TGCGCCACCTACGCCGGGGACTATTCCTACGAGCAGTACTTC. The chain has TRBV10-2 and TRBJ2-7; 7 bases align to TRBD2. Germline values: CDR1 WSHSY, CDR2 SAAADI. V dropped 10 bases and J dropped 1; count of bases not matched to a gene: 10. This CDR3 comprises 14 residues.

This clonotype was seen a handful of times. J is TRBJ2-1 and V is TRBV6-2 or TRBV6-3; 8 nucleotides align to TRBD2. V shed 3 bases and J 3 bases; nucleotides not matched to a gene: 7. Per the germline V gene, CDR1 is MNHEY and CDR2 is SVGEGT. The length of the CDR3 is 16 residues. CDR3 in amino acids: CASSYSTSGLYNEQFF. As DNA, the CDR3 is TGTGCCAGCAGTTATAGTACTAGCGGACTCTACAATGAGCAGTTCTTC.

The genes are TRBV7-2 and TRBJ2-7; 8 nucleotides agree with TRBD2. After removal of 5 bases from V and 7 bases from J, the junction contained 22 bases not matched to a gene. The CDR3 is 18 residues long. Germline CDR1 is SGHTA and CDR2 is FQGNSA. Here the CDR3 DNA reads TGTGCCAGCAGCCAATCCGCGGGAGGTACCAGCGGGTGGAAAGAGCAGTACTTC. Translation: CASSQSAGGTSGWKEQYF.